These 3 T cell receptor beta chains originate from one sample sequenced in a study of T cell repertoires in cytomegalovirus infection. No antigen is known for these receptors. MiXCR was run by TCRdb on the reads, yielding one entry per CDR3 protein. The table lists some 800,000 distinct CDR3 sequences, roughly 28% of them singletons. This specimen was cultured CD8+ T cells from PBMCs, taken from culture after CMV antigen stimulation. The source is a human donor in good health (CMV status not recorded). Some clones in this sample may be carry-over from other donors' samples.

The table lists this clonotype with a few counts. V usage is TRBV6-1 and J usage is TRBJ1-5; 8 nucleotides agree with TRBD1. Per germline, CDR1 MNHNS and CDR2 SASEGT. With 5 bases clipped from V and 6 bases from J, the junction kept 9 bases outside the gene matches. CDR3 size: 15 residues. In nucleotides, the CDR3 is TGTGCCAGCAGTCATGACAGGGGACCTCCTCAGCCCCAGCATTTT. Translating gives CASSHDRGPPQPQHF.

This chain uses TRBV7-3 with TRBJ2-1; the D gene is possibly TRBD1 (5 bases). V was shortened by 3 bases and J by 6 bases, with 6 bases between the two germline ends. The V gene's germline CDR1 is SGHTA and CDR2 FQGTGA. This CDR3 has 12 residues. This CDR3 reads CASSLDTNEQFF. The CDR3 DNA sequence: TGTGCCAGCAGCTTGGACACCAATGAGCAGTTCTTC.

This clonotype was found a few times. This chain uses TRBV12-5 with TRBJ2-7, with TRBD1 matching over 7 bases. V lost 0 bases, J lost 9 bases, and 5 bases stayed unmatched. This CDR3 has 13 residues. The germline gives CDR1 LGHNT, CDR2 FRNRAP. CDR3 in DNA: TGTGCTAGTGGTTTGGTACGACAGGGACGGCAGTACGTC. Its protein is CASGLVRQGRQYV.